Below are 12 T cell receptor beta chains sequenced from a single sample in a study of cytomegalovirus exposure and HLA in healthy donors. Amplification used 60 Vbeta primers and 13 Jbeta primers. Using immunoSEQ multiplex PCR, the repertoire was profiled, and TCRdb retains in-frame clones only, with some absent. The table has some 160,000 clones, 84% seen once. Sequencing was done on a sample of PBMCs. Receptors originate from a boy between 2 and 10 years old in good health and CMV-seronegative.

The CDR3 sequence: CASSFRGFTGELFF. CDR3 in DNA: TGTGCCAGCAGCTTTCGGGGTTTCACCGGGGAGCTGTTTTTT. V gene TRBV5-6 combines with J gene TRBJ2-2, with a possible D match to TRBD2 (5 bases). Trimming removed 2 bases at V and 4 bases at J, with 9 bases between. There are 14 residues in the CDR3. The germline gives CDR1 SGHDT, CDR2 YYEEEE.

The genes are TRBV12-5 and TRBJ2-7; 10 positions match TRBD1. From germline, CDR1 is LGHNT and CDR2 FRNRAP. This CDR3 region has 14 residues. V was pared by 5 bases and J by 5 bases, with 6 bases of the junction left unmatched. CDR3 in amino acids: CASGRGTGVHEQYF. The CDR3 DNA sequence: TGTGCTAGTGGTCGGGGGACAGGGGTCCACGAGCAGTACTTC. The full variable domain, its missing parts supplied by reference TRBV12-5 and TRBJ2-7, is DARVTQTPRHKVTEMGQEVTMRCQPILGHNTVFWYRQTMMQGLELLAYFRNRAPLDDSGMPKDRFSAEMPDATLATLKIQPSEPRDSAVYFCASGRGTGVHEQYFGPGTRLTVT.

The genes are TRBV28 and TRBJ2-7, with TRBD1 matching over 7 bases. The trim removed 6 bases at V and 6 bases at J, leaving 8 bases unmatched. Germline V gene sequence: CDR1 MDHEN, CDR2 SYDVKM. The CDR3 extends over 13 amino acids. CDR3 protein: CASSRTGFREQYF. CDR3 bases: TGTGCCAGCAGCAGGACAGGATTCCGCGAGCAGTACTTC.

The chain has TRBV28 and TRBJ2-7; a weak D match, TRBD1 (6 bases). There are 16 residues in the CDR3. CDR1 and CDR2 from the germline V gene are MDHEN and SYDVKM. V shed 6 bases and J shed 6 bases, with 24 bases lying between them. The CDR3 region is CASSRRTASPLAEQYF. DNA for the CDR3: TGTGCCAGCAGCCGAAGGACAGCTTCTCCGTTGGCCGAGCAGTACTTC.

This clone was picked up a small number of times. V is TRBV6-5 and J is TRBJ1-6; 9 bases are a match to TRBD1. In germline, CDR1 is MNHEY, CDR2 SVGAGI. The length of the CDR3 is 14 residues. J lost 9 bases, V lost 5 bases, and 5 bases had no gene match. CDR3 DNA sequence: TGTGCCAGCAGTCCCGGGACAGGGAGTTCACCCCTCCACTTT. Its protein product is CASSPGTGSSPLHF.

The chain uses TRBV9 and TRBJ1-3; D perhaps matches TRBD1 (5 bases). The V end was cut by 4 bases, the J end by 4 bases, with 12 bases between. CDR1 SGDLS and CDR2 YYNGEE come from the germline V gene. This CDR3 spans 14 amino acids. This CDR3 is CASSLGASGNTIYF. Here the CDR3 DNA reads TGTGCCAGCAGCTTAGGGGCGTCGGGAAACACCATATATTTT.

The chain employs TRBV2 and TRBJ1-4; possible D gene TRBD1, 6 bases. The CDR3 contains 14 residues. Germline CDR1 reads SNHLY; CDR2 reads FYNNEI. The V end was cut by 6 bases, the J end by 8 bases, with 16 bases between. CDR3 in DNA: TGTGCCAGCAGCGAAAACAGGGAGGGGGAAAAACTGTTTTTT. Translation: CASSENREGEKLFF.

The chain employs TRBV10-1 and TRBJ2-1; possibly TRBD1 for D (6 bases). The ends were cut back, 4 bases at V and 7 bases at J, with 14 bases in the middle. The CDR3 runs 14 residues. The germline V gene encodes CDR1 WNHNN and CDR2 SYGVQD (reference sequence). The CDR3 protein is CASSAGAIWNEQFF. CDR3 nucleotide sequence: TGCGCCAGCAGTGCAGGGGCGATATGGAATGAGCAGTTCTTC.

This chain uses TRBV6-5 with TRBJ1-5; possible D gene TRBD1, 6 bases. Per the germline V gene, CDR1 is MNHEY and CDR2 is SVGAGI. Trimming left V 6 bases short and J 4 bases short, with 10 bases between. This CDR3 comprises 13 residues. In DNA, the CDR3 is TGTGCCAGCAGCAAAACAGGGAATCAGCCCCAGCATTTT. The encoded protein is CASSKTGNQPQHF.

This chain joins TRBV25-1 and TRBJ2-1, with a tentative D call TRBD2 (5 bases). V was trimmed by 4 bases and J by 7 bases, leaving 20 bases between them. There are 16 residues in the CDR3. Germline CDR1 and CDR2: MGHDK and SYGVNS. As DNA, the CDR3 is TGTGCCAGCAGTGTCCACCGAGGGAGCGCCCTAAATGAGCAGTTCTTC. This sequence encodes CASSVHRGSALNEQFF.

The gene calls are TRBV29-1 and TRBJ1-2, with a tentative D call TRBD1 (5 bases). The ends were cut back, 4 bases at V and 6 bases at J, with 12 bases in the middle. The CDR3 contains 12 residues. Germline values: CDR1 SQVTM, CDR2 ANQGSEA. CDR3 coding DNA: TGCAGCGTTGCCGGGCAGGGTCATGGCTACACCTTC. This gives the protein CSVAGQGHGYTF.

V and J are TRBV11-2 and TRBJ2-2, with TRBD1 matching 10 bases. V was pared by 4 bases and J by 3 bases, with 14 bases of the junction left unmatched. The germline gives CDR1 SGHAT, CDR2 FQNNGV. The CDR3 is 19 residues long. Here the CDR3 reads CASSSTKPGQGLHTGELFF. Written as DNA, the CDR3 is TGTGCCAGCAGCTCAACCAAACCGGGACAGGGGCTCCACACCGGGGAGCTGTTTTTT. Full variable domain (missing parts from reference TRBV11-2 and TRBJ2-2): EAGVAQSPRYKIIEKRQSVAFWCNPISGHATLYWYQQILGQGPKLLIQFQNNGVVDDSQLPKDRFSAERLKGVDSTLKIQPAKLEDSAVYLCASSSTKPGQGLHTGELFFGEGSRLTVL.